This TCR beta chain was sequenced in a study of OX40 agonist ivuxolimab in advanced cancers. Unmatched junction bases numbered 3, after V lost 8 bases and J lost 5 bases. The CDR3 loop spans 13 amino acids. Germline V gene data show CDR1 as LNHDA and CDR2 as SQIVND (reference sequence). Generated by immunoSEQ multiplex PCR, the TCRdb table keeps only in-frame clones and is missing some. Of some 77,000 clones listed, around 93% are singletons. The chain carries TRBV19 and TRBJ2-5; 12 bases match TRBD2. The sequence was collected from an adult with an advanced solid tumor such as melanoma, head and neck, liver or kidney cancer. Source: CD4+ or CD8+ T cells sorted from blood, taken in a trial of the OX40 agonist ivuxolimab. CDR3 DNA: TGTGCCAGTGGACTAGCGGGATCGGAGACCCAGTACTTC. This sequence encodes CASGLAGSETQYF.